The rows below give T cell receptor beta chains drawn from one sample of a study of radiotherapy plus CTLA-4 blockade in lung cancer. TCRdb's copy holds only in-frame clones and misses some; the assay was immunoSEQ multiplex PCR. The sample records 35,000 to 50,000 clones, 55% to 80% being singletons. The sequencing used peripheral blood, collected from a patient treated with radiotherapy plus ipilimumab. The receptors here all came from a human donor with non-small cell lung cancer who had a partial response to radiotherapy plus ipilimumab. Each CDR3 is given with its conserved first and last residue. Fields, in order: D gene, V gene, J gene, clone size, CDR3 DNA, CDR3 protein. A D gene is named only where the DNA matches it firmly. Expanded clones are given a class, and other clones once, few, many or no size at all.

TRBD2	TRBV15	TRBJ2-5	.	TGTGCCACCAGCAGAGTGGGGGGGAAGACCCAGTACTTC	CATSRVGGKTQYF
TRBD1	TRBV2	TRBJ1-1	.	TGTGCCAGCAGTGTTATGGGACAGGGGTCTGAAGCTTTCTTT	CASSVMGQGSEAFF
TRBD1	TRBV7-8	TRBJ1-5	once	TGTGCCAGCAGCACAGACAGGGGTGAACAGCCCCAGCATTTT	CASSTDRGEQPQHF
.	TRBV16	TRBJ2-2	.	TGTGCCAGCAGCCCCAGCACCGGGGAGCTGTTTTTT	CASSPSTGELFF
TRBD2	TRBV5-1	TRBJ2-5	.	TGCGCCAGCAGCTTTGGGGCGGGAGGAGGAGAGACCCAGTACTTC	CASSFGAGGGETQYF
.	TRBV7-2	TRBJ2-5	.	TGTGCCAGCAGCTTAGCGCGAGGGTTGCGGGGGCCGCAAGAGACCCAGTACTTC	CASSLARGLRGPQETQYF
.	TRBV6-5	TRBJ1-2	few	TGTGCCAGCAGTCCGGTCGCGGGGGGCTTTTATGGCTACACCTTC	CASSPVAGGFYGYTF
TRBD1	TRBV2	TRBJ1-6	.	TGTGCCAGCAGGCGGGGACAGGGGGAAGTTTCACCCCTCCACTTT	CASRRGQGEVSPLHF
.	TRBV7-9	TRBJ1-2	few	TGTGCCAGCAGCTCCTGGGCAGGGGTAGGAGATGGCTACACCTTC	CASSSWAGVGDGYTF
.	TRBV30	TRBJ2-5	few	TGTGCCTGGCAAAGAGGATTCCAAGAGACCCAGTACTTC	CAWQRGFQETQYF
.	TRBV5-4	TRBJ1-2	medium-sized	TGTGCCAGCAGCCCTGTCCAGGGAGGCTATGGCTACACCTTC	CASSPVQGGYGYTF
TRBD2	TRBV7-9	TRBJ2-3	.	TGTGCCAGCAGCTCCCTTGGACTAGCGGGAGTCAACACGCAGTATTTT	CASSSLGLAGVNTQYF
.	TRBV6-5	TRBJ2-2	.	TGTGCCAGCAGTCCCGGGGAGTACGGGGAGCTGTTTTTT	CASSPGEYGELFF
TRBD1	TRBV5-1	TRBJ2-3	.	TGCGCCAGCAGCACAACAGGGGGGGATACGCAGTATTTT	CASSTTGGDTQYF
.	TRBV7-2	TRBJ2-3	.	TGTGCCAGCAATAAGGGAGCTCTATCCTTAGATACGCAGTATTTT	CASNKGALSLDTQYF
TRBD2	TRBV28	TRBJ2-2	.	TGTGCCAGCAGTCTTGGGACTAGCGGGGGCCCCGACTGGGAGCTGTTTTTT	CASSLGTSGGPDWELFF
TRBD2	TRBV5-6	TRBJ2-7	.	TGTGCCAGCAGCTTGGTACTAGCGGGGTCCTACGAGCAGTACTTC	CASSLVLAGSYEQYF
.	TRBV15	TRBJ1-4	.	TGTGCCACCAGCAGAGCAGGGTCAGAAAATGAAAAACTGTTTTTT	CATSRAGSENEKLFF
TRBD1	TRBV6-1	TRBJ2-1	.	TGTGCCAGCAGTGCCCAAAGGCGGACAGGGCTTGAGCAGTTCTTC	CASSAQRRTGLEQFF
.	TRBV28	TRBJ2-3	.	TGTGCCAGCAGTTTCCTATCCACAGATACGCAGTATTTT	CASSFLSTDTQYF
.	TRBV9	TRBJ2-5	.	TGTGCCAGCAGCGCCCCAGCGGTAGAGACCCAGTACTTC	CASSAPAVETQYF
.	TRBV7-2	TRBJ1-3	.	TGTGCCAGCAGCTTAGAGCGGGGGTTCGGAAACACCATATATTTT	CASSLERGFGNTIYF
TRBD2	TRBV5-1	TRBJ2-3	.	TGCGCCAGCAGCTTGGTCGGGGGGGCGGTAACGCAGTATTTT	CASSLVGGAVTQYF
TRBD1	TRBV2	TRBJ2-7	.	TGTGCCAGCGGGGAAGACAGGGCGTACGAGCAGTACTTC	CASGEDRAYEQYF
.	TRBV2	TRBJ1-2	.	TGTGCCAGCAGTGGCTCGGGAAGCAACTATGGCTACACCTTC	CASSGSGSNYGYTF
.	TRBV7-6	TRBJ1-6	once	TGTGCCAGCAGCTTAGGGAGTAATTCACCCCTCCACTTT	CASSLGSNSPLHF
TRBD1	TRBV5-8	TRBJ1-6	.	TGTGCCAGCAGCTTGGACCCAACCGGGACAGGGCGATCACCCCTCCACTTT	CASSLDPTGTGRSPLHF
.	TRBV29-1	TRBJ2-4	.	TGCAGCGTTGAATATGAGGTCGGAGCCAAAAACATTCAGTACTTC	CSVEYEVGAKNIQYF
.	TRBV20-1	TRBJ2-5	few	TGCAGTGCTTTTTGGGCGGAGACCCAGTACTTC	CSAFWAETQYF
.	TRBV7-2	TRBJ2-7	.	TGTGCCAGCAGCCCGCGTTCCTACGAGCAGTACTTC	CASSPRSYEQYF
.	TRBV7-2	TRBJ1-4	once	TGTGCCAGCAGCTTAGCGGGGGGAACTGCAACTAATGAAAAACTGTTTTTT	CASSLAGGTATNEKLFF
.	TRBV28	TRBJ1-1	few	TGTGCCAGCAGTAGCCCCCCAGGTGAAGCTTTCTTT	CASSSPPGEAFF
TRBD2	TRBV9	TRBJ2-2	.	TGTGCCAGCAGCCTGACTAGCGGGAGCTCCGGGGAGCTGTTTTTT	CASSLTSGSSGELFF
.	TRBV6-5	TRBJ2-5	.	TGTGCCAGCAGTTACTCCATTGCGGGGGAGACCCAGTACTTC	CASSYSIAGETQYF
.	TRBV9	TRBJ1-3	few	TGTGCCAGCAGCGTAGCTACAGGGTTCGGAAACACCATATATTTT	CASSVATGFGNTIYF
TRBD2	TRBV2	TRBJ2-2	.	TGTGCCAGCAGTGGGAGTGGCGGGAGGGCTATCGGGGAGCTGTTTTTT	CASSGSGGRAIGELFF
TRBD2	TRBV5-1	TRBJ2-2	few	TGCGCCAGCAGCCCCTCTAGCGGGGGGAACACCGGGGAGCTGTTTTTT	CASSPSSGGNTGELFF